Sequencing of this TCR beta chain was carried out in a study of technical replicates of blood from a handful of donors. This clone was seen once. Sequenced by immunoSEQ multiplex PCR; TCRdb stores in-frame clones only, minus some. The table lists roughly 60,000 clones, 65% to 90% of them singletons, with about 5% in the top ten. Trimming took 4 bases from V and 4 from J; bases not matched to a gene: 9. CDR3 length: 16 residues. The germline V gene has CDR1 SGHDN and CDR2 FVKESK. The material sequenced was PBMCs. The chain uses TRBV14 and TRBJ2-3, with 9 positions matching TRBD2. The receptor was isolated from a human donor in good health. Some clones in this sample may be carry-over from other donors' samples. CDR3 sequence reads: CASSPPGTSRADTQYF. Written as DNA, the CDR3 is TGTGCCAGCAGCCCCCCGGGGACTAGCCGCGCAGATACGCAGTATTTT.